The next 27 T cell receptor beta chains were all read from a single sample in a study of blood T cell repertoires in COVID-19. Generated by immunoSEQ multiplex PCR, the TCRdb table keeps only in-frame clones and is missing some. Of 200,000 to 250,000 clones listed, less than 85% are singletons. Material for sequencing was peripheral blood. Receptors originate from a woman aged 80 or older with acute or convalescent COVID-19.

The gene calls are TRBV7-9 and TRBJ1-2, with a tentative D call TRBD1 (6 bases). This CDR3 has 15 amino acids. The V gene lost 5 bases and the J gene lost 5 bases, with 18 bases spanning the gap. CDR1 is SEHNR, CDR2 FQNEAQ, per germline (reference sequence). The CDR3 nucleotides read TGTGCCAGCAGCCCTCTCGGCGGGGGGCGATATGGCTACACCTTC. Translating gives CASSPLGGGRYGYTF.

The V gene is TRBV5-1, the J gene TRBJ1-1, with D perhaps matching TRBD1 (5 bases). This CDR3 contains 14 residues. V lost 0 bases to trimming and J lost 1 base, with 7 bases between them. Germline assignment: CDR1 SGHRS and CDR2 YFSETQ. CDR3 residues: CASSLGDWNTEAFF. For the CDR3, the DNA is TGCGCCAGCAGCTTGGGGGACTGGAACACTGAAGCTTTCTTT.

In this sample, this clone turned up once. The CDR3 DNA is TGCAGCGTTGTCGAGGGGGCGGGCAATCAGCCCCAGCATTTT. This translates into CSVVEGAGNQPQHF. V is TRBV29-1 and J is TRBJ1-5; 7 bases match TRBD1. Looked up from germline, CDR1 is SQVTM and CDR2 is ANQGSEA. Trimming cost V 4 bases and J 2 bases; bases outside gene matches: 5. CDR3 length: 14 amino acids.

The J gene is TRBJ2-5, the V gene TRBV4-2; 10 bases line up with TRBD2. The germline CDR1 and CDR2 sequences are LGHNA and YNFKEQ. The CDR3 has 16 amino acids. V lost 3 bases to trimming and J lost 5 bases; unmatched junction nucleotides: 9. The CDR3 sequence: CASSQERAGGLETQYF. The CDR3 coding sequence is TGTGCCAGCAGCCAGGAGAGAGCGGGGGGGCTGGAGACCCAGTACTTC.

This clone was seen more than once but under ten times. The chain recombines TRBV21-1 with TRBJ1-1. TRBV21-1 is a listed pseudogene. This CDR3 is 13 amino acids long. CDR3 in amino acids: CANKEGLSTEAFF. CDR3 bases: TGTGCCAACAAAGAGGGTTTGAGCACTGAAGCTTTCTTT.

The rearrangement uses TRBV10-3 and TRBJ2-7; 7 nucleotides align to TRBD1. The germline CDR1 and CDR2 sequences are ENHRY and SYGVKD. V lost 8 bases, J lost 4 bases, and 2 bases stayed unmatched. The CDR3 is 11 residues long. The chain's CDR3 is CAIGQVYEQYF. CDR3 coding DNA: TGTGCCATCGGACAGGTTTACGAGCAGTACTTC.

This clone was seen at least ten times. The gene calls are TRBV7-2 and TRBJ2-1; the match to TRBD1 covers 9 bases. Germline lookup yields CDR1 SGHTA and CDR2 FQGNSA. J was trimmed by 4 bases and V by 5 bases; bases with no gene match: 6. This CDR3 contains 15 residues. The CDR3: CASSHGQGSYNEQFF. The CDR3, as DNA: TGTGCCAGCAGCCACGGACAGGGGAGTTACAATGAGCAGTTCTTC.

V gene TRBV7-2 combines with J gene TRBJ1-3; 9 bases agree with TRBD1. Germline CDR1 and CDR2: SGHTA and FQGNSA. The CDR3 runs to 17 residues. V lost 5 bases, J lost 0 bases, and 8 bases stayed unmatched. CDR3 bases: TGTGCCAGCAGCGAAACAGGGGGCGCCTACTCTGGAAACACCATATATTTT. This gives the protein CASSETGGAYSGNTIYF.

V is TRBV19 and J is TRBJ1-2; D remains ambiguous. This CDR3 region has 16 residues. Germline V lookup: CDR1 LNHDA, CDR2 SQIVND (reference sequence). Deletions cut 0 bases from V and 2 bases from J, with 13 bases between. The CDR3 sequence is CASSIDLPARNYGYTF. CDR3 bases: TGTGCCAGTAGTATAGATCTCCCTGCCCGGAACTATGGCTACACCTTC.

This clone was counted a single time. This chain joins TRBV24-1 and TRBJ1-2, with TRBD1 identical over 11 bases. The ends lost 8 bases at V and 0 bases at J; junction bases unmatched: 4. Per the germline V gene, CDR1 is KGHDR and CDR2 is SFDVKD. The CDR3 length is 15 residues. The DNA for the CDR3 is TGTGCCACCAATGGGGGACAGGGGGCTAACTATGGCTACACCTTC. This encodes CATNGGQGANYGYTF.

The V and J genes are TRBV29-1 and TRBJ1-1; D uncertain. The CDR3 contains 11 residues. In germline, CDR1 is SQVTM, CDR2 ANQGSEA. CDR3: CSVQPYTEAFF. The CDR3 nucleotides read TGCAGTGTACAGCCTTACACTGAAGCTTTCTTT.

This rearrangement joins TRBV5-1 to TRBJ1-6, with 10 positions matching TRBD1. Trimming at V came to 1 base and at J to 10 bases, leaving 8 bases not matched to a gene. The CDR3 length is 16 residues. The germline gives CDR1 SGHRS, CDR2 YFSETQ. CDR3 residues: CASSLPRGTGDSPLHF. The CDR3 bases are TGCGCCAGCAGCTTGCCCCGAGGGACAGGGGACTCACCCCTCCACTTT.

The V call is TRBV6-5, the J call TRBJ2-3; 10 bases fit TRBD2. The V segment lost 5 bases and the J segment 5 bases; nucleotides outside the gene matches: 4. Germline values: CDR1 MNHEY, CDR2 SVGAGI. The CDR3 is 14 residues long. Here the CDR3 reads CASSSGRVGDTQYF. CDR3 DNA sequence: TGTGCCAGCAGTAGCGGGAGGGTCGGAGATACGCAGTATTTT.

This clone was observed a few times. V and J are TRBV4-3 and TRBJ2-7; maybe TRBD2 (6 bases). CDR1 LGHNA and CDR2 YSLEER come from the germline V gene. The germline V and J ends were trimmed by 0 bases and 2 bases, with 11 bases remaining between them. CDR3 length equals 15 residues. The CDR3: CASSQELAEAYEQYF. CDR3 DNA sequence: TGCGCCAGCAGCCAAGAACTAGCTGAGGCCTACGAGCAGTACTTC.

The rearrangement links TRBV15 to TRBJ1-4; 8 positions agree with TRBD1. CDR3 length: 16 amino acids. V lost 0 bases and J lost 6; bases outside the gene matches: 6. Per the germline V gene, CDR1 is LNHNV and CDR2 is YYDKDF (reference sequence). For the CDR3, the DNA is TGTGCCACCAGCAGAGAAACAGGGGGTGGATATGAAAAACTGTTTTTT. Residues: CATSRETGGGYEKLFF.

The chain joins TRBV19 to TRBJ1-5; TRBD1 is a possible D gene (5 bases). The V end was cut by 7 bases, the J end by 5 bases, with 12 bases between. The CDR3 has 13 residues. The germline CDR1 and CDR2 sequences are LNHDA and SQIVND (reference sequence). The CDR3 region is CASTRGGDQPQHF. Written as DNA, the CDR3 is TGTGCCAGTACGAGGGGAGGGGATCAGCCCCAGCATTTT.

V is TRBV6-2 or TRBV6-3 and J is TRBJ2-3; 13 nucleotides align to TRBD2. CDR1 and CDR2 (germline): MNHEY, SVGEGT. Trimming removed 2 bases from V and 3 bases from J; junction bases left unmatched: 2. The length of the CDR3 is 16 residues. The CDR3: CASSYGLAGETDTQYF. CDR3 in DNA: TGTGCCAGCAGTTACGGACTAGCGGGGGAAACAGATACGCAGTATTTT.

The V and J genes are TRBV4-2 and TRBJ2-1, with 13 bases that match TRBD2. J lost 7 bases, V lost 1 base, and 4 bases had no gene match. The CDR3 loop spans 16 amino acids. The germline CDR1 and CDR2 sequences are LGHNA and YNFKEQ. Here the CDR3 reads CASSQGTSGGANEQFF. DNA of the CDR3: TGTGCCAGCAGCCAAGGAACTAGCGGGGGGGCTAATGAGCAGTTCTTC.

This clone was counted once. The V call is TRBV30, the J call TRBJ2-1, with D tentatively TRBD1 (6 bases). The CDR3 spans 12 residues. Germline V gives CDR1 GTSNPN, CDR2 SVGIG (reference sequence). V was pared by 2 bases and J by 8 bases, with 10 bases between. Here the CDR3 DNA reads TGTGCCTGGAGTTACAGGGCGTATGAGCAGTTCTTC. It codes for CAWSYRAYEQFF.

This clone turned up a few times. The rearrangement uses TRBV5-6 and TRBJ1-6; TRBD1 might be the D (6 bases). Deletions cut 4 bases from V and 0 bases from J, with 17 bases between. Germline-derived CDR1 and CDR2 are SGHDT and YYEEEE. The CDR3 runs to 18 residues. The CDR3 DNA reads as TGTGCCAGCAGCCGCGAGAGGGGGTTCAGCTCCTATAATTCACCCCTCCACTTT. It is translated as CASSRERGFSSYNSPLHF.

The rearrangement joins TRBV19 to TRBJ2-2, with D tentatively TRBD2 (6 bases). The CDR3 length is 16 residues. The germline V gene encodes CDR1 LNHDA and CDR2 SQIVND (reference sequence). V lost 5 bases and J lost 2, with 15 bases in between. Here the CDR3 reads CASSFGGTTNTGELFF. CDR3 sequence (DNA): TGTGCCAGTAGTTTCGGCGGGACCACTAACACCGGGGAGCTGTTTTTT.

The rearrangement links TRBV19 to TRBJ1-1; 8 nucleotides match TRBD1. The length of the CDR3 is 17 residues. Germline V gives CDR1 LNHDA, CDR2 SQIVND (reference sequence). V gave up 2 bases and J gave up 1 base; unmatched junction bases: 9. This CDR3 reads CASSILRGTGGNTEAFF. CDR3 in DNA: TGTGCCAGTAGTATATTAAGGGGGACAGGCGGGAACACTGAAGCTTTCTTT.

This clone was seen just once. V usage is TRBV3-1 (or the pseudogene TRBV3-2) and J usage is TRBJ1-5; D perhaps matches TRBD1 (6 bases). Germline V gene lookup returns CDR1 LGHDT and CDR2 YNNKEL (reference sequence). V was pared by 4 bases and J by 4 bases, with 11 bases between. This CDR3 is 14 amino acids long. CDR3 loop: CASSPRGGNQPQHF. Written as DNA, the CDR3 is TGTGCCAGCAGCCCTCGAGGGGGTAATCAGCCCCAGCATTTT.

CDR3: CASNPSIGTGESGNTIYF. The CDR3 DNA is TGTGCCAGCAATCCCAGTATAGGGACAGGGGAATCTGGAAACACCATATATTTT. V and J are TRBV7-2 and TRBJ1-3; TRBD1 matches at 10 bases. Per germline, CDR1 SGHTA and CDR2 FQGNSA. This CDR3 contains 18 residues. The V segment lost 7 bases and the J segment 1 base; nucleotides outside the gene matches: 13.

V gene TRBV6-5 combines with J gene TRBJ2-7; 7 nucleotides align to TRBD2. Trimming cost V 2 bases and J 3 bases; bases outside gene matches: 7. Germline V lookup: CDR1 MNHEY, CDR2 SVGAGI. This CDR3 region has 15 residues. The CDR3 region is CASSYGGGPIYEQYF. Here the CDR3 DNA reads TGTGCCAGCAGTTACGGCGGGGGACCTATCTACGAGCAGTACTTC.

This chain connects TRBV7-8 to TRBJ2-1; D may be TRBD2 (6 bases). V gave up 5 bases and J gave up 9 bases, with 14 bases separating them. The CDR3 spans 13 residues. The germline V gene has CDR1 SGHVS and CDR2 FQNEAQ. The CDR3 DNA sequence: TGTGCCAGCAGCCGGGACTCACTCGGTGAGCAGTTCTTC. Translation: CASSRDSLGEQFF.

The V and J genes are TRBV11-3 and TRBJ2-2, with D perhaps matching TRBD2 (5 bases). V was trimmed by 7 bases and J by 5 bases, leaving 17 bases between them. The germline V gene encodes CDR1 SGHNT and CDR2 YENEEA. This CDR3 is 15 amino acids long. The CDR3 sequence: CASTPVPLATGELFF. CDR3 nucleotide sequence: TGTGCCAGCACACCCGTACCCCTAGCTACCGGGGAGCTGTTTTTT.